The clone carrying this T cell receptor (beta chain) has a handful of counts. These data come from a study of naive and memory T cell subsets. An equimolar mix of two oligonucleotides served as the beta constant-region primer for TRBC1 and TRBC2. TCRdb reanalysed the UMI-ligation and nested PCR reads using MiXCR and keeps one entry per CDR3 protein. Of fewer than 40,000 distinct CDR3 sequences detected, 10% to 15% appear once; the ten largest clones hold around a fifth. V lost 4 bases, J lost 2 bases, and 7 bases lay in between. The CDR3 extends over 13 amino acids. Germline CDR1 reads SGHTS; CDR2 reads YDEGEE.

The chain combines TRBV5-8 with TRBJ1-3; D unresolved. The specimen was effector memory CD4+ T cells from blood. Subset here: effector memory, CD45RA- CD27-. This sequence originates from a human donor in good health. Here the CDR3 DNA reads TGTGCCAGCAGCCTTAATCCTGGAAACACCATATATTTT. It translates to CASSLNPGNTIYF.